Listed below are T cell receptor beta chains from one sample, sequenced in a study of CD8+ T cells in alopecia areata. Libraries were prepared by immunoSEQ multiplex PCR; TCRdb keeps only in-frame clonotypes and omits some of them. The table has about 190,000 clones, about 60% seen once. The input for sequencing was CD4+ T cells sorted from blood, taken at week 4, from a patient treated with tofacitinib. The receptors shown here come from a human donor with alopecia areata. CDR3s include the opening cysteine and the closing phenylalanine or tryptophan. D genes are given only for firm matches. Only some rows state a clone size, as once, few, many or a class for expanded clones.

TRBJ2-7 | TRBV4-1 | few | TRBD1 | TGCGCCAGCAGCCAAGAAAGGGAAGGTCGGACAGGCCACTACGAGCAGTACTTC | CASSQEREGRTGHYEQYF
TRBJ2-4 | TRBV11-2 | NA | NA | TGTGCCAGCAGCTTCGGACTAGCCAAAAACATTCAGTACTTC | CASSFGLAKNIQYF
TRBJ2-7 | TRBV15 | once | NA | TGTGCCACCAGCAGTAAACTCGGGGCTTTGATTGGTTACGAGCAGTACTTC | CATSSKLGALIGYEQYF
TRBJ1-4 | TRBV2 | NA | NA | TGTGCCAGCAGTTTCGTGACAACTAATGAAAAACTGTTTTTT | CASSFVTTNEKLFF
TRBJ1-2 | TRBV20-1 | NA | NA | TGCAGTGCTAGGGTTAACTATGGCTACACCTTC | CSARVNYGYTF
TRBJ1-1 | TRBV25-1 | NA | NA | TGTGCCAGCAGCCGAGCGCAGAACTTTGAAGCTTTCTTT | CASSRAQNFEAFF
TRBJ2-5 | TRBV28 | few | TRBD2 | TGTGCCAGCAGTCGACTAGCGGGAGGGGAAGAGACCCAGTACTTC | CASSRLAGGEETQYF
TRBJ2-3 | TRBV29-1 | few | NA | TGCAGCGCGGCTTTAGATACGCAGTATTTT | CSAALDTQYF
TRBJ2-5 | TRBV30 | NA | NA | TGTGCCTGGAGTGTTGGCTTCCAAGAGACCCAGTACTTC | CAWSVGFQETQYF
TRBJ2-3 | TRBV7-9 | once | NA | TGTGCCAGCAGCTTAGCGGATACGCAGTATTTT | CASSLADTQYF
TRBJ1-2 | TRBV5-6 | few | NA | TGTGCCAGCAGCCGGGACTATGGCTACACCTTC | CASSRDYGYTF
TRBJ1-5 | TRBV7-2 | few | NA | TGTGCCAGCAGCTTAAGGGGGGAACAGCCCCAGCATTTT | CASSLRGEQPQHF
TRBJ2-1 | TRBV9 | NA | TRBD2 | TGTGCCAGCAGCGTAGCTAGTACTAGCGGGAACTACAATGAGCAGTTCTTC | CASSVASTSGNYNEQFF
TRBJ2-1 | TRBV30 | NA | NA | TGTGCCTGGAGTGTCTCAGGACATTACTCCTACAATGAGCAGTTCTTC | CAWSVSGHYSYNEQFF
TRBJ1-1 | TRBV27 | few | NA | TGTGCCAGCAGTTCTCCCGAGGGAGACACTGAAGCTTTCTTT | CASSSPEGDTEAFF
TRBJ2-6 | TRBV10-3 | few | NA | TGTGCCATCAGTGAGACGGGGACTGGGGCCAACGTCCTGACTTTC | CAISETGTGANVLTF
TRBJ1-4 | TRBV14 | NA | NA | TGTGCCAGCAGCCCCTCGGGGCTTAATGAAAAACTGTTTTTT | CASSPSGLNEKLFF
TRBJ2-4 | TRBV2 | NA | TRBD2 | TGTGCCAGCACCTTAGCGGGTACCATCGCCAAAAACATTCAGTACTTC | CASTLAGTIAKNIQYF
TRBJ2-1 | TRBV5-4 | few | NA | TGTGCCAGCAGCTTTAGCGGACCAACCTACAATGAGCAGTTCTTC | CASSFSGPTYNEQFF
TRBJ2-1 | TRBV29-1 | NA | TRBD1 | TGCAGCGTTGGGCAGGGGGTGAATGAGCAGTTCTTC | CSVGQGVNEQFF
TRBJ1-4 | TRBV29-1 | NA | NA | TGCAGCGCTATGACAGGTCTGGGTGAAAAACTGTTTTTT | CSAMTGLGEKLFF
TRBJ2-6 | TRBV5-1 | NA | TRBD1 | TGCGCCAGCAGTCAGCCCGACAGGGCTGGGGCCAACGTCCTGACTTTC | CASSQPDRAGANVLTF
TRBJ1-1 | TRBV19 | NA | NA | TGTGCCAGTGGTAACACCATGAACACTGAAGCTTTCTTT | CASGNTMNTEAFF
TRBJ2-5 | TRBV7-9 | NA | NA | TGTGCCAGCAGAAGGACTACCTTAGAGACCCAGTACTTC | CASRRTTLETQYF
TRBJ2-7 | TRBV18 | NA | NA | TGTGCCAGCTCACCGGAGAAAGGAGTTGCCTACGAGCAGTACTTC | CASSPEKGVAYEQYF
TRBJ1-2 | TRBV29-1 | NA | TRBD1 | TGCAGCGTTGGGTTGAGAGGACAGGGGAAGGATGGCTACACCTTC | CSVGLRGQGKDGYTF
TRBJ1-2 | TRBV30 | NA | TRBD1 | TGTGCCTGGAGTCTATCAGTGACAGGGCGCGACGGCTACACCTTC | CAWSLSVTGRDGYTF
TRBJ1-2 | TRBV6-5 | NA | NA | TGTGCCAGCAGAGAGCGGCAGGGAAGTGGCTACACCTTC | CASRERQGSGYTF
TRBJ2-4 | TRBV4-2 | few | NA | TGTGCCAGCAGCCAAGATTGGGGACGGGGAGACATTCAGTACTTC | CASSQDWGRGDIQYF
TRBJ2-2 | TRBV5-1 | NA | NA | TGCGCCAGCAGAAGGGTACAGTATCTCGGGGAGCTGTTTTTT | CASRRVQYLGELFF
TRBJ2-7 | TRBV30 | NA | NA | TGTGCCTGGAGTGTACAGGCAGCCTACGAGCAGTACTTC | CAWSVQAAYEQYF
TRBJ1-4 | TRBV4-1 | NA | TRBD1 | TGCGCCAGCAGCCGTAACCGGGACAGGGGGGATGAAAAACTGTTTTTT | CASSRNRDRGDEKLFF
TRBJ2-7 | TRBV30 | NA | NA | TGTGCCTGGAGACTCGGAACCTACGAGCAGTACTTC | CAWRLGTYEQYF
TRBJ2-3 | TRBV19 | NA | TRBD1 | TGTGCCAGCCGGGACAGCCGAAGGGATACGCAGTATTTT | CASRDSRRDTQYF
TRBJ2-6 | TRBV30 | few | TRBD2 | TGTGCCTGGAGTGGGATAGCGGGAGTGGATGGGGCCAACGTCCTGACTTTC | CAWSGIAGVDGANVLTF
TRBJ2-1 | TRBV27 | NA | TRBD1 | TGTGCCAGCAGTTTGCAGGGGGCCACCTACAATGAGCAGTTCTTC | CASSLQGATYNEQFF
TRBJ2-5 | TRBV5-4 | few | NA | TGTGCCAGCAGCGCGCTAGAGGGAGAGACCCAGTACTTC | CASSALEGETQYF
TRBJ2-1 | TRBV28 | NA | NA | TGTGCCAGCAGTCAGCGGGTAGAGTGGTTCTTC | CASSQRVEWFF
TRBJ2-4 | TRBV30 | NA | NA | TGTGCCTCCGGTGCACTAGCCAAAAACATTCAGTACTTC | CASGALAKNIQYF
TRBJ2-7 | TRBV2 | NA | TRBD2 | TGTGCCAGCAGGTTATCGGGACTAGCGGGAGGGACCTACGAGCAGTACTTC | CASRLSGLAGGTYEQYF